This paragraph covers one T cell receptor beta chain sequence. This sample was taken from a study of blood T cell repertoires in COVID-19. Study details: Samples representing acute and convalescent COVID-19 were sourced from the United States, Italy and Spain. From T cells, B-cell-depleted T cells, or PBMCs came the material, which was cDNA or gDNA.

Per the original methods: The assay estimated nucleated cells by amplifying reference gene primers. Measured with immunoSEQ multiplex PCR; TCRdb has only the in-frame clones, and not every one. The DNA gave D and trimming, while V, J and clone size come from that table. The data hold roughly 130,000 clones, with around nine tenths observed a single time. V lost 4 bases, J lost 5 bases, and 20 bases lay in between. Germline V gene lookup returns CDR1 LGHNT and CDR2 FRNRAP. The CDR3 is 16 amino acids. This sequence originates from a man in his forties or fifties with active COVID-19. The sequenced sample consisted of peripheral blood. The V call is TRBV12-5, the J call TRBJ2-5, with D possibly TRBD2 on 6 matching bases. CDR3 DNA sequence: TGTGCTAGTGGTTATGGGTCAGGAGGGGTAACGGAGACCCAGTACTTC. This translates into CASGYGSGGVTETQYF.